The next 24 T cell receptor beta chains were all read from a single sample in a study of T cell repertoires in cytomegalovirus infection (dated by TCRdb to the late 2010s). Sequencing instrument: Illumina HiSeq 1500. TCRdb trimmed the raw reads at Q25, called clones with MiXCR and kept productive beta chains. Entries are consolidated by CDR3 protein sequence, retaining the most common genes and DNA. Present in this sample are about 830,000 distinct CDR3 sequences, 30% to 35% of which were seen just once. The ten largest clonotypes hold roughly 12% of the sample. Taken with the paper, the label for treatment or condition translates to: in vitro stimulation with specific CMV peptide epitopes to enrich CMV-specific T cells. Antigens of these TCRs are unknown. Specimen: cultured CD8+ T cells from PBMCs, collected from culture after CMV antigen stimulation. The receptors here all came from a human donor in good health (CMV status not recorded). Some clones in this sample may be carry-over from other donors' samples.

This clonotype was seen at least ten times. This chain uses TRBV7-8 with TRBJ2-3; TRBD2 aligns across 11 bases. The length of the CDR3 is 18 residues. Germline assignment: CDR1 SGHVS and CDR2 FQNEAQ. V lost 2 bases to trimming and J lost 0 bases; unmatched junction nucleotides: 7. CDR3 sequence (DNA): TGTGCCAGCAGCTTACAGACTAGCGGGGACGATAGCACAGATACGCAGTATTTT. This translates into CASSLQTSGDDSTDTQYF.

With regard to this clonotype: A much larger clone lies one base from this, so it may be a read error. CDR3 sequence reads: CASNEGQTKSPLHF. CDR3 bases: TGTGCCAGCAATGAGGGACAGACAAAAAGTCCCCTCCACTTT. The V call is TRBV12-3 or TRBV12-4, the J call TRBJ1-6; 7 bases are a match to TRBD1. This CDR3 spans 14 amino acids. With V trimmed by 7 bases and J by 13 bases, 13 bases remained unmatched.

In this sample, this clonotype turned up many times. The chain combines TRBV7-8 with TRBJ2-3; 11 bases are shared with TRBD2. The CDR3 contains 19 residues. CDR1 SGHVS and CDR2 FQNEAQ come from the germline V gene. J was trimmed by 2 bases and V by 6 bases; bases with no gene match: 16. The CDR3, as DNA: TGTGCCAGCAGACCAGTGAGGGCTAGCGGGGGGCATTACACAGATACGCAGTATTTT. Its translation: CASRPVRASGGHYTDTQYF.

There are a few counts of this clonotype. The V gene is TRBV7-9, the J gene TRBJ2-7; TRBD1 aligns across 9 bases. The CDR3 sequence is 16 residues long. The J segment lost 3 bases and the V segment lost 5 bases, leaving 11 bases of the junction unmatched. Per the germline V gene, CDR1 is SEHNR and CDR2 is FQNEAQ (reference sequence). The CDR3 here is CASSTTGTGRYYEQYV. CDR3 in DNA: TGTGCCAGCAGCACCACCGGGACAGGGAGATACTACGAGCAGTACGTC.

This clonotype has just a few counts. The chain uses TRBV6-1 and TRBJ2-7, with D perhaps matching TRBD1 (5 bases). V was trimmed by 6 bases and J by 2 bases, leaving 20 bases between them. The length of the CDR3 is 16 residues. From germline, CDR1 is MNHNS and CDR2 SASEGT. The CDR3 loop reads CASSLRRGPPPYEQYV. The CDR3 DNA follows: TGTGCCAGCAGCCTTCGTAGGGGCCCGCCACCCTACGAGCAGTACGTC.

Regarding this clonotype: The junction departs from germline at one end; a sequencing error may be responsible. In nucleotides, the CDR3 is TGTACCAGCACCCCCACCCCCTACAGGGCTGAGCAGTTCTTC. This codes for CTSTPTPYRAEQFF. The rearrangement links TRBV6-2 or TRBV6-3 to TRBJ2-1, with D tentatively TRBD1 (6 bases). This CDR3 has 14 amino acids. In germline, CDR1 is MNHEY, CDR2 SVGEGT.

This clonotype has at least ten counts. This chain uses TRBV7-9 with TRBJ1-1; D gene ambiguous. This CDR3 is built from 13 residues. CDR1 and CDR2 (germline): SEHNR, FQNEAQ (reference sequence). Trimming pared 2 bases from V and 4 bases from J, leaving 8 bases between. The CDR3 nucleotides are TGTGCCAGCAGCTTACAAGGGATCACTGAAGCTTTCTTT. Residues: CASSLQGITEAFF.

The chain links TRBV12-3 or TRBV12-4 to TRBJ2-5; D unclear. Trimming took 2 bases from V and 0 from J, leaving 7 bases between them. The CDR3 contains 14 residues. The CDR3 spells CASSLILNQETQYF. CDR3 nucleotide sequence: TGTGCCAGCAGTTTAATCTTGAACCAAGAGACCCAGTACTTC.

The V gene is TRBV27, the J gene TRBJ1-5; D gene ambiguous. This CDR3 spans 15 amino acids. Germline-derived CDR1 and CDR2 are MNHEY and SMNVEV (reference sequence). Trimming removed 4 bases at V and 1 base at J, with 11 bases between. CDR3 DNA sequence: TGTGCCAGCAGTTCCATTCTAGGGAGCAATCAGCCCCAGCATTTT. This encodes CASSSILGSNQPQHF.

This clonotype was counted between two and nine times. The chain combines TRBV12-3 or TRBV12-4 with TRBJ1-1; TRBD1 is a possible D gene (6 bases). V was trimmed by 6 bases and J by 1 base, leaving 21 bases between them. The CDR3 totals 17 residues. For the CDR3, the DNA is TGTGCCAGCAGGTTGGGGGCGGTTGGCAAGCCGAACACTGAAGCTTTCTTT. Amino acid sequence: CASRLGAVGKPNTEAFF.

This sequence joins TRBV15 and TRBJ2-7; D unresolved. Trimming stripped 6 bases from V and 0 bases from J, with 15 bases between. CDR1 is LNHNV and CDR2 is YYDKDF in the germline V gene (reference sequence). This CDR3 has 15 residues. CDR3 amino acids: CATRESAGSSYEQYF. CDR3 nucleotide sequence: TGTGCCACCAGAGAGAGCGCAGGTAGCTCCTACGAGCAGTACTTC.

The J gene is TRBJ1-3, the V gene TRBV2; D is ambiguous. This CDR3 contains 16 residues. The V and J ends lost 1 base and 0 bases respectively, with 10 bases between them. CDR1 SNHLY and CDR2 FYNNEI come from the germline V gene. CDR3 coding DNA: TGTGCCAGCAGTGAAGAACCACTGAGCTCTGGAAACACCATATATTTT. It yields the protein CASSEEPLSSGNTIYF.

The gene calls are TRBV14 and TRBJ2-1; 7 bases align to TRBD2. Losses at the gene ends were 1 base for V and 5 bases for J; bases not matched to a gene: 5. The germline V gene encodes CDR1 SGHDN and CDR2 FVKESK. The CDR3 consists of 15 residues. DNA for the CDR3: TGTGCCAGCAGCCAAGCGGGGGGAGCCCACAATGAGCAGTTCTTC. Protein sequence: CASSQAGGAHNEQFF.

Concerning this clonotype itself: One base away lies a much larger clone, so this may be a sequencing read error. The CDR3 carries no conserved terminal phenylalanine or tryptophan, so it likely arises from a read error. This chain joins TRBV12-3 or TRBV12-4 and TRBJ1-5; no definite D call. CDR3 size: 13 residues. The ends were cut back, 2 bases at V and 8 bases at J, with 10 bases in the middle. CDR3 sequence (DNA): TGTGCCAGCAGTTTAAATCGGGTAGAGCCCCAGCATCTT. Its protein is CASSLNRVEPQHL.

The sample holds a few counts of this clonotype. V usage is TRBV19 and J usage is TRBJ1-1, with unresolved D. The CDR3 spans 14 residues. The germline V gene has CDR1 LNHDA and CDR2 SQIVND (reference sequence). V lost 3 bases to trimming and J lost 7 bases, with 15 bases between them. The CDR3 region has the DNA TGTGCCAGTAGTATTGGAGCAACTGGTGGTGAAGCTTTCTTT. It is translated as CASSIGATGGEAFF.

The genes are TRBV5-5 and TRBJ2-7; 15 bases match TRBD2. Trimming cost V 5 bases and J 4 bases; bases outside gene matches: 16. The length of the CDR3 is 19 residues. The germline gives CDR1 SGHKS, CDR2 YYEKEE (reference sequence). This CDR3 is CASSPPIATGLAGGYEQYV. The CDR3 nucleotides are TGTGCCAGCAGTCCTCCGATAGCTACAGGACTAGCGGGGGGGTACGAGCAGTACGTC.

The V call is TRBV7-3, the J call TRBJ1-1; TRBD1 aligns across 9 bases. Germline loops: CDR1 SGHTA, CDR2 FQGTGA. J lost 4 bases, V lost 4 bases, and 4 bases had no gene match. This CDR3 has 14 residues. The CDR3 loop is CASSSGTGITEAFF. The CDR3 DNA reads as TGTGCCAGCAGCTCAGGGACAGGGATCACTGAAGCTTTCTTT.

The chain carries TRBV20-1 and TRBJ1-1; D may be TRBD1 (5 bases). Trimming left V 2 bases short and J 2 bases short, with 12 bases between. This CDR3 comprises 14 residues. In germline, CDR1 is DFQATT, CDR2 SNEGSKA (reference sequence). The CDR3 coding sequence is TGCAGTGCTAGACCAAACAGGATAAACACTGAAGCTTTCTTT. It is translated as CSARPNRINTEAFF.

This clonotype was counted only a few times. The chain links TRBV6-5 to TRBJ1-5; TRBD1 agrees at 7 bases. There are 17 residues in the CDR3. Germline CDR1 MNHEY, CDR2 SVGAGI. V lost 0 bases and J lost 0; bases outside the gene matches: 5. CDR3: CASSYSSGGDSNQPQHF. As DNA, the CDR3 is TGTGCCAGCAGTTACTCGTCAGGGGGAGATAGCAATCAGCCCCAGCATTTT.

This clonotype was counted a few times. The J gene is TRBJ1-5, the V gene TRBV7-9, with a weak D call TRBD1 (6 bases). Germline CDR1 and CDR2: SEHNR and FQNEAQ (reference sequence). CDR3 length equals 13 residues. Trimming shortened V by 5 bases and J by 7 bases, and 12 bases separated the two germline ends. CDR3 protein: CASSMPGDQPQHF. Here the CDR3 DNA reads TGTGCCAGCAGCATGCCAGGGGACCAGCCCCAGCATTTT.

This chain joins TRBV6-1 and TRBJ2-3, with 13 bases lining up with TRBD2. CDR1 MNHNS and CDR2 SASEGT come from the germline V gene. CDR3 length equals 18 residues. J gave up 0 bases and V 5 bases, and 8 bases lay outside the gene matches. This CDR3 reads CASSITSGGVLSTDTQYF. CDR3 DNA sequence: TGTGCCAGCAGTATCACTAGCGGGGGGGTATTGAGCACAGATACGCAGTATTTT.

This clonotype has just a few counts. The J gene is TRBJ2-2, the V gene TRBV24-1; D is tentatively TRBD1 or TRBD2 (5 bases each). The ends were cut back, 3 bases at V and 4 bases at J, with 14 bases in the middle. Germline CDR1 reads KGHDR; CDR2 reads SFDVKD. The length of the CDR3 is 16 residues. The CDR3 DNA follows: TGTGCCACCAGTGATACAAACCGGGACGCCACCGGGGAGCTGTTTTTT. Protein sequence: CATSDTNRDATGELFF.

This chain uses TRBV5-5 with TRBJ2-7; 10 bases map to TRBD1. CDR3 length: 18 residues. V was clipped by 3 bases and J by 2 bases; unmatched bases: 14. Looked up from germline, CDR1 is SGHKS and CDR2 is YYEKEE (reference sequence). CDR3 amino acids: CASSSINSGTGVTYEQYV. In DNA form, the CDR3 reads TGTGCCAGCAGCTCAATTAACTCCGGGACAGGGGTCACCTACGAGCAGTACGTC.

The rearrangement joins TRBV3-1 to TRBJ2-1; D remains unclear. Germline CDR1 is LGHDT and CDR2 is YNNKEL (reference sequence). Trimming pared 2 bases from V and 0 bases from J, leaving 8 bases between. The CDR3 is 15 amino acids. CDR3 loop: CASSQTTSSYNEQFF. The CDR3 nucleotides read TGTGCCAGCAGCCAAACTACAAGCTCCTACAATGAGCAGTTCTTC.